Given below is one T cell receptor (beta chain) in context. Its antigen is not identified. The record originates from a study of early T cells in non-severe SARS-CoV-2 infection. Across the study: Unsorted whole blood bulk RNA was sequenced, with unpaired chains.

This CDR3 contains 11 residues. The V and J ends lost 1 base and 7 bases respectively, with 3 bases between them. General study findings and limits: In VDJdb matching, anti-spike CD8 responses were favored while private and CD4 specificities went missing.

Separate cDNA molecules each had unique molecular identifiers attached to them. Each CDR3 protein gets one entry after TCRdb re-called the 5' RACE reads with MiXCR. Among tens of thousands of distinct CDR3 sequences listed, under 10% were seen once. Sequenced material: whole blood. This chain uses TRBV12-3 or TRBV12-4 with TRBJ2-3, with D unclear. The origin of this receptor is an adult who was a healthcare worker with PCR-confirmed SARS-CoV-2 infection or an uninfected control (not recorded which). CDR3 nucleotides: TGTGCCAGCAGTTTAGGGTATACGCAGTATTTT. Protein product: CASSLGYTQYF.